A selection of T cell receptor beta chains follows, all from one sample in a study of identical twins. One entry per CDR3 protein, called by TCRdb with MiXCR from the 5' RACE reads. The sample lists about 900,000 distinct CDR3 sequences, approximately 13% occurring once. These records were also assigned to another study, of yellow fever vaccine responses in identical twins.

Material for sequencing was PBMCs. The receptor set was obtained from a woman between 18 and 29 years old in good health. Each CDR3 is given with its conserved first and last residue. Fields, in order: D gene, CDR3 length, J gene, V gene, clone size, CDR3 protein, CDR3 DNA. D genes are given only for firm matches. Clone sizes are given selectively: once, few, many, or a class where the clone is expanded.

D gene: .; CDR3 length: 16; J gene: TRBJ2-2; V gene: TRBV3-1; clone size: .; CDR3 protein: CASSLGMGGYTGELFF; CDR3 DNA: TGTGCCAGCAGCCTCGGGATGGGGGGATACACCGGGGAGCTGTTTTTT
D gene: TRBD2; CDR3 length: 18; J gene: TRBJ2-1; V gene: TRBV24-1; clone size: few; CDR3 protein: CATSDLGTSGSMLGEQFF; CDR3 DNA: TGTGCCACCAGTGATCTCGGGACTAGCGGGAGTATGCTCGGTGAGCAGTTCTTC
D gene: .; CDR3 length: 14; J gene: TRBJ2-1; V gene: TRBV3-1; clone size: .; CDR3 protein: CASSQAGNYNEQFF; CDR3 DNA: TGTGCCAGCAGCCAAGCTGGGAACTACAATGAGCAGTTCTTC
D gene: .; CDR3 length: 18; J gene: TRBJ2-6; V gene: TRBV5-5; clone size: many; CDR3 protein: CASNERQKLSSGANVLTF; CDR3 DNA: TGTGCCAGCAACGAAAGACAGAAACTAAGCTCTGGGGCCAACGTCCTGACTTTC
D gene: TRBD1; CDR3 length: 13; J gene: TRBJ2-7; V gene: TRBV10-3; clone size: few; CDR3 protein: CAIRRDRGYEQYF; CDR3 DNA: TGTGCCATCAGGCGGGACAGGGGTTACGAGCAGTACTTC
D gene: TRBD1; CDR3 length: 18; J gene: TRBJ2-1; V gene: TRBV15; clone size: .; CDR3 protein: CATSRESLRGFSYNEQFF; CDR3 DNA: TGTGCCACCAGCAGGGAGTCGCTCAGGGGGTTCTCCTACAATGAGCAGTTCTTC
D gene: .; CDR3 length: 17; J gene: TRBJ2-3; V gene: TRBV3-1; clone size: many; CDR3 protein: CASSQDPTGHLTDTQYF; CDR3 DNA: TGTGCCAGCAGCCAAGACCCCACGGGACACCTCACAGATACGCAGTATTTT
D gene: TRBD2; CDR3 length: 17; J gene: TRBJ2-1; V gene: TRBV20-1; clone size: .; CDR3 protein: CSARDQGGLAGGNEQFF; CDR3 DNA: TGCAGTGCTAGAGATCAGGGGGGACTAGCGGGAGGGAATGAGCAGTTCTTC
D gene: .; CDR3 length: 13; J gene: TRBJ2-4; V gene: TRBV9; clone size: few; CDR3 protein: CASSVGSGNIQYF; CDR3 DNA: TGTGCCAGCAGCGTAGGTAGCGGAAACATTCAGTACTTC
D gene: TRBD1; CDR3 length: 15; J gene: TRBJ2-1; V gene: TRBV6-1; clone size: many; CDR3 protein: CASSLDRVSYNEQFF; CDR3 DNA: TGTGCCAGCTCCCTCGACAGGGTCTCCTACAATGAGCAGTTCTTC
D gene: .; CDR3 length: 15; J gene: TRBJ2-1; V gene: TRBV24-1; clone size: .; CDR3 protein: CATSDHTSPSNEQFF; CDR3 DNA: TGTGCCACCAGTGACCACACAAGCCCTAGTAATGAGCAGTTCTTC
D gene: .; CDR3 length: 20; J gene: TRBJ2-3; V gene: TRBV28; clone size: few; CDR3 protein: CASSFLIGTGVRTSTDTQYF; CDR3 DNA: TGTGCCAGCAGTTTCCTGATCGGGACGGGCGTCAGAACTTCCACAGATACGCAGTATTTT
D gene: .; CDR3 length: 12; J gene: TRBJ2-7; V gene: TRBV29-1; clone size: few; CDR3 protein: CSVTGSTYEQYF; CDR3 DNA: TGCAGCGTTACAGGTTCGACCTACGAGCAGTACTTC
D gene: TRBD2; CDR3 length: 18; J gene: TRBJ2-2; V gene: TRBV11-2; clone size: many; CDR3 protein: CASSTRLAGGLNTGELFF; CDR3 DNA: TGTGCCAGCAGCACCCGACTAGCGGGAGGCCTTAACACCGGGGAGCTGTTTTTT